The clone carrying this T cell receptor (beta chain) showed up just a few times. From the RT-PCR reads, TCRdb called clonotypes with MiXCR, one entry per CDR3 protein. There are hundreds of thousands of distinct CDR3 sequences in the sample; around 14% occur only once, and just over 3.5% lies in the top ten. Germline lookup yields CDR1 SGHRS and CDR2 YFSETQ. The CDR3 extends over 15 amino acids. After removal of 0 bases from V and 6 bases from J, the junction contained 8 bases not matched to a gene. Sequencing used memory CD4+ T cells from blood. The clonotype originates from a female donor in good health, serving as a healthy control. The rearrangement uses TRBV5-1 and TRBJ2-7; 8 positions agree with TRBD1. The CDR3 coding sequence is TGCGCCAGCAGCTTGGAATGGACAGGGTCGCGCGAGCAGTACTTC. It is translated as CASSLEWTGSREQYF.